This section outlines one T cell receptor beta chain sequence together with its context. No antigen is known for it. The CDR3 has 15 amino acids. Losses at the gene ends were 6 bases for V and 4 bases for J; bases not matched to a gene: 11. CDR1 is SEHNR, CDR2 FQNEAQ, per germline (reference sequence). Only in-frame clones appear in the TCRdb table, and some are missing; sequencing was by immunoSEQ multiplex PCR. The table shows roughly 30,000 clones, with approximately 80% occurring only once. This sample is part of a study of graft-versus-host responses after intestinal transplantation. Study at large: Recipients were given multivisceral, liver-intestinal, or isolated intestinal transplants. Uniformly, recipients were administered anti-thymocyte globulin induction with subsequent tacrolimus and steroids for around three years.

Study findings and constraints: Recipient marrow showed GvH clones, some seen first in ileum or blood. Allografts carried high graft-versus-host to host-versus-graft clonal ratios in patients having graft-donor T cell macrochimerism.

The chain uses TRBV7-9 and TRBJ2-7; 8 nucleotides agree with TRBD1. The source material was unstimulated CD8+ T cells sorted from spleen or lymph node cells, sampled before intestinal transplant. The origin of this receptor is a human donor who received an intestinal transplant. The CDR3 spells CASRPTLQGAYEQYF. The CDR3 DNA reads TGTGCCAGCAGACCAACACTGCAGGGGGCGTACGAGCAGTACTTC.